The rows below give T cell receptor beta chains drawn from one sample of a study of blood T cell repertoires in COVID-19. Only in-frame clones appear in the TCRdb table, and some are missing; sequencing was by immunoSEQ multiplex PCR. The table shows about 330,000 clones, with 86% occurring only once. Input material: peripheral blood. The receptors come from a woman between 45 and 60 years old with acute or convalescent COVID-19. Both conserved end residues are part of each CDR3. A D gene is named only where the DNA matches it firmly. Expanded clones are given a class, and other clones once, few, many or no size at all.

d_call clone_size j_call v_call cdr3_aa cdr3_nt
NA NA TRBJ2-3 TRBV2 CASSTNLLDTQYF TGTGCCAGCAGTACCAACTTGTTAGATACGCAGTATTTT
TRBD2 NA TRBJ2-1 TRBV9 CASSVGTSGRAFGNNEQFF TGTGCCAGCAGCGTAGGGACTAGCGGGAGGGCCTTCGGTAACAATGAGCAGTTCTTC
TRBD1 NA TRBJ1-1 TRBV9 CASSGPRGTGYSTEAFF TGTGCCAGCAGCGGTCCTCGCGGGACAGGGTACAGCACTGAAGCTTTCTTT
TRBD1 NA TRBJ2-7 TRBV27 CASSLSDRAHSYEQYF TGTGCCAGCAGTTTATCGGACAGGGCCCACTCCTACGAGCAGTACTTC
NA NA TRBJ1-1 TRBV30 CACLSGGVTNTEAFF TGTGCCTGTCTCTCGGGCGGGGTTACGAACACTGAAGCTTTCTTT
NA few TRBJ1-4 TRBV18 CASSPNSGHVGEKLFF TGTGCCAGCTCACCAAACTCAGGGCATGTCGGTGAAAAACTGTTTTTT
TRBD2 NA TRBJ2-1 TRBV4-2 CASSQGASGSKNEQFF TGTGCCAGCAGCCAAGGTGCTAGCGGGAGTAAGAATGAGCAGTTCTTC
TRBD2 NA TRBJ2-7 TRBV19 CASTPPGASGYEQYF TGTGCCAGTACCCCCCCCGGAGCTAGCGGGTACGAGCAGTACTTC
TRBD1 NA TRBJ1-2 TRBV10-3 CAIRSDRGDYGYTF TGTGCCATCAGATCCGACAGGGGAGACTATGGCTACACCTTC
NA NA TRBJ1-6 TRBV6-5 CASSYSHLADSPLHF TGTGCCAGCAGTTACTCTCACCTGGCGGATTCACCCCTCCACTTT
TRBD1 NA TRBJ2-7 TRBV27 CASSFLSPTGVAAYEQYF TGTGCCAGCAGTTTTCTTTCCCCGACAGGGGTCGCAGCGTACGAGCAGTACTTC
TRBD1 NA TRBJ1-5 TRBV7-2 CASSADRVNQPQHF TGTGCCAGCAGCGCAGACAGGGTGAACCAGCCCCAGCATTTT
NA NA TRBJ2-5 TRBV19 CASNPRQGSETQYF TGTGCCAGTAATCCTCGGCAGGGGTCAGAGACCCAGTACTTC
TRBD1 NA TRBJ2-6 TRBV27 CASSLRTGGGANVLTF TGTGCCAGCAGTTTAAGGACAGGGGGAGGGGCCAACGTCCTGACTTTC
NA NA TRBJ2-7 TRBV10-3 CAISDQTYEQYF TGTGCCATCAGTGACCAGACCTACGAGCAGTACTTC
TRBD1 NA TRBJ2-6 TRBV19 CASSTGGAGANVLTF TGTGCCAGTAGCACAGGGGGCGCTGGGGCCAACGTCCTGACTTTC
NA NA TRBJ1-1 TRBV7-3 CASSSTVNTEAFF TGTGCCAGCAGCTCCACAGTGAACACTGAAGCTTTCTTT
TRBD1 NA TRBJ1-4 TRBV19 CASSITGAAAANEKLFF TGTGCCAGTAGTATAACAGGGGCGGCGGCGGCTAATGAAAAACTGTTTTTT
TRBD1 many TRBJ1-6 TRBV6-2/TRBV6-3 CASSSRTGEANSPLHF TGTGCCAGCAGTTCCCGGACAGGGGAGGCTAATTCACCCCTCCACTTT
NA NA TRBJ2-7 TRBV7-8 CASTDRAGGPSYEQYF TGTGCCAGCACCGATAGAGCGGGCGGGCCCTCCTACGAGCAGTACTTC
NA NA TRBJ1-2 TRBV28 CASGGYYGYTF TGTGCCAGCGGCGGATACTATGGCTACACCTTC
TRBD2 NA TRBJ2-1 TRBV7-2 CASSLVVTSGSYEQFF TGTGCCAGCAGCTTAGTAGTAACTAGCGGGAGCTATGAGCAGTTCTTC
NA NA TRBJ1-4 TRBV29-1 CSVVGLDEKLFF TGCAGCGTCGTCGGACTGGATGAAAAACTGTTTTTT
NA NA TRBJ2-7 TRBV28 CASEGRTLAYEQYF TGTGCCAGCGAAGGGCGGACTTTAGCCTACGAGCAGTACTTC
NA once TRBJ2-3 TRBV5-1 CASSSRPGLSTDTQYF TGCGCCAGCAGCTCGAGGCCGGGACTTAGCACAGATACGCAGTATTTT
NA NA TRBJ1-6 TRBV9 CASSVESAGGSPLHF TGTGCCAGCAGCGTAGAGAGTGCGGGAGGTTCACCCCTCCACTTT
TRBD1 NA TRBJ2-1 TRBV18 CASSFDRDNEQFF TGTGCCAGCTCATTCGACAGGGACAATGAGCAGTTCTTC
TRBD2 NA TRBJ2-1 TRBV9 CASSVAGGGYNEQFF TGTGCCAGCAGCGTAGCGGGCGGGGGGTACAATGAGCAGTTCTTC
NA NA TRBJ2-3 TRBV5-1 CASSLGGLADTDTQYF TGCGCCAGCAGCTTGGGGGGGCTAGCGGACACAGATACGCAGTATTTT
TRBD1 NA TRBJ2-7 TRBV19 CASSASGTVNVHEQYF TGTGCCAGTAGTGCCTCCGGGACAGTCAACGTCCACGAGCAGTACTTC
TRBD1 NA TRBJ2-5 TRBV24-1 CATSDSDRVGGETQYF TGTGCCACCAGTGACAGCGACAGGGTCGGAGGAGAGACCCAGTACTTC
TRBD2 NA TRBJ2-1 TRBV6-5 CASHSGSDYNEQFF TGTGCCAGCCATAGCGGGAGTGACTACAATGAGCAGTTCTTC
NA few TRBJ2-5 TRBV28 CASNSGTLKETQYF TGTGCCAGCAATTCCGGGACACTGAAAGAGACCCAGTACTTC
NA NA TRBJ2-1 TRBV3-1/TRBV3-2 CASSQAPDNEQFF TGTGCCAGCAGCCAAGCCCCTGACAATGAGCAGTTCTTC
NA NA TRBJ2-7 TRBV20-1 CSARGGPYEQYF TGCAGTGCTCGTGGAGGGCCCTACGAGCAGTACTTC
NA NA TRBJ2-1 TRBV6-5 CASSYSGRSSYNEQFF TGTGCCAGCAGTTACTCTGGGAGAAGCTCCTACAATGAGCAGTTCTTC
TRBD1 few TRBJ1-3 TRBV18 CASSPGQGIFGNTIYF TGTGCCAGCTCACCCGGACAGGGGATATTTGGAAACACCATATATTTT
TRBD2 NA TRBJ2-1 TRBV28 CASSPRLAGDLNEQFF TGTGCCAGCAGTCCTCGACTAGCGGGAGATCTAAATGAGCAGTTCTTC
NA NA TRBJ2-7 TRBV7-9 CASSVGQARYEQYF TGTGCCAGCAGCGTGGGTCAGGCCCGCTACGAGCAGTACTTC
TRBD2 NA TRBJ2-7 TRBV11-2 CASSLAGGVSYEQYF TGTGCCAGCAGCTTAGCGGGAGGGGTCTCCTACGAGCAGTACTTC
NA NA TRBJ2-5 TRBV29-1 CSVVKREETQYF TGCAGCGTTGTGAAGAGAGAAGAGACCCAGTACTTC
TRBD2 NA TRBJ2-7 TRBV7-2 CASRGLAGREQYF TGTGCCAGCAGAGGGCTAGCGGGACGCGAGCAGTACTTC